Each of the 26 T cell receptor beta chains below was sequenced from the same sample in a study of CD8 T cells in Susac syndrome. An amount of RNA that ranged from about 0.45 to 1 ug was reverse transcribed with random hexamers. One entry per CDR3 protein results from TCRdb running MiXCR on the immunoSEQ multiplex PCR reads. The sample holds 120,000 to 150,000 distinct CDR3 sequences, around 94% seen once. The sequenced sample consisted of CD8+ T cells from PBMCs. These receptors all stem from a human donor in good health.

The chain has TRBV7-2 and TRBJ2-5; tentatively, D is TRBD1 (5 bases). Deletions cut 5 bases from V and 5 bases from J, with 18 bases between. CDR3 size: 15 residues. The germline V gene encodes CDR1 SGHTA and CDR2 FQGNSA. The CDR3, as DNA: TGTGCCAGCAGCCTTTGGGGCGGAGCCGATGAGACCCAGTACTTC. This gives the protein CASSLWGGADETQYF. Variable domain in full (rest from reference TRBV7-2 and TRBJ2-5): GAGVSQSPSNKVTEKGKDVELRCDPISGHTALYWYRQSLGQGLEFLIYFQGNSAPDKSGLPSDRFSAERTGGSVSTLTIQRTQQEDSAVYLCASSLWGGADETQYFGPGTRLLVL.

This sequence joins TRBV7-6 and TRBJ1-1; 8 bases fit TRBD1. With 4 bases clipped from V and 1 base from J, the junction kept 8 bases outside the gene matches. The CDR3 runs to 16 residues. From germline, CDR1 is SGHVS and CDR2 FNYEAQ. Here the CDR3 reads CASSYGRTGRNTEAFF. In DNA, the CDR3 is TGTGCCAGCAGCTATGGTCGGACAGGGAGGAACACTGAAGCTTTCTTT.

This clonotype appeared a few times. The rearrangement joins TRBV30 to TRBJ2-7, with D unresolved. Looked up from germline, CDR1 is GTSNPN and CDR2 is SVGIG (reference sequence). The CDR3 length is 12 residues. The V gene lost 0 bases and the J gene lost 3 bases, with 6 bases spanning the gap. CDR3 in DNA: TGTGCCTGGAGTGTACTACACTACGAGCAGTACTTC. This encodes CAWSVLHYEQYF. Together with reference TRBV30 and TRBJ2-7, the CDR3 gives the full variable domain: SQTIHQWPATLVQPVGSPLSLECTVEGTSNPNLYWYRQAAGRGLQLLFYSVGIGQISSEVPQNLSASRPQDRQFILSSKKLLLSDSGFYLCAWSVLHYEQYFGPGTRLTVT.

The chain couples TRBV29-1 to TRBJ1-1, with D maybe TRBD1 (5 bases). The ends were cut back, 5 bases at V and 3 bases at J, with 19 bases in the middle. This CDR3 is built from 15 residues. CDR1 SQVTM and CDR2 ANQGSEA come from the germline V gene. CDR3 residues: CSVTAAGLADTEAFF. For the CDR3, the DNA is TGCAGCGTTACTGCGGCAGGGCTGGCGGACACTGAAGCTTTCTTT.

The rearrangement links TRBV12-5 to TRBJ2-2; D unresolved. The CDR3 has 16 residues. Trimming stripped 9 bases from V and 3 bases from J, with 20 bases between. CDR1 is LGHNT, CDR2 FRNRAP, per germline. CDR3 nucleotides: TGTGCTAGCGGCTTCGTGGCTGGGTGGGACACCGGGGAGCTGTTTTTT. It yields the protein CASGFVAGWDTGELFF.

This chain uses TRBV23-1 with TRBJ1-2; 10 bases align to TRBD1. TRBV23-1 is an ORF for which the function is uncertain. Trimming removed 7 bases from V and 6 bases from J; junction bases left unmatched: 17. The CDR3 has 17 residues. CDR3 nucleotides: TGCGCCAGCACAGTAACGGAAGGACGACAGGGGGCTAATGGCTACACCTTC. The encoded protein is CASTVTEGRQGANGYTF.

The V gene is TRBV2, the J gene TRBJ2-3, with D perhaps TRBD1 or TRBD2 (5 bases each). CDR1 SNHLY and CDR2 FYNNEI come from the germline V gene. The CDR3 spans 14 residues. The CDR3 reads CALSGLVDSNTQYF. CDR3 sequence (DNA): TGTGCGTTGTCGGGGCTAGTCGACTCAAATACGCAGTATTTT.

The chain uses TRBV19 and TRBJ1-2, with D perhaps TRBD1 (6 bases). V lost 2 bases and J 10 bases, leaving 14 bases between the germline ends. CDR3 length equals 13 residues. Germline loops: CDR1 LNHDA, CDR2 SQIVND (reference sequence). CDR3 DNA: TGTGCCAGTAGTATAATTCCGGGACAAGTCTACACCTTC. It is translated as CASSIIPGQVYTF.

The genes are TRBV20-1 and TRBJ2-7; possibly TRBD2 for D (6 bases). The germline V and J ends were trimmed by 0 bases and 2 bases, with 17 bases remaining between them. From germline, CDR1 is DFQATT and CDR2 SNEGSKA (reference sequence). This CDR3 region has 16 residues. The CDR3 sequence is CSARDVRASAAYEQYF. The CDR3 bases are TGCAGTGCTAGAGATGTCAGGGCTAGCGCTGCCTACGAGCAGTACTTC.

The chain links TRBV29-1 to TRBJ2-7; no reliable D call. V shed 3 bases and J shed 7 bases, with 13 bases lying between them. CDR3 length: 12 residues. Germline CDR1 is SQVTM and CDR2 is ANQGSEA. As DNA, the CDR3 is TGCAGCGTTGAGGTTGAGGTTGGTGAGCAGTACTTC. Its translation: CSVEVEVGEQYF.

The chain links TRBV15 to TRBJ2-1; D ambiguous. CDR1 is LNHNV, CDR2 YYDKDF, per germline (reference sequence). This CDR3 comprises 15 residues. The V and J ends lost 1 base and 8 bases respectively, with 15 bases between them. The chain's CDR3 is CATSRVWRDIDEQFF. The CDR3 bases are TGTGCCACCAGCAGAGTATGGCGCGATATCGATGAGCAGTTCTTC.

CDR3 nucleotides: TGTGCCAGCAGCTTGTCAACTAGCGGCGGGGAGACCCAGTACTTC. Its translation is CASSLSTSGGETQYF. This rearrangement joins TRBV5-4 to TRBJ2-5, with 8 bases matching TRBD2. Trimming took 1 base from V and 5 from J; bases not matched to a gene: 7. This CDR3 comprises 15 residues. From germline, CDR1 is SGHNT and CDR2 YYREEE (reference sequence).

This chain links TRBV20-1 with TRBJ1-2, with D perhaps TRBD1 (6 bases). V lost 0 bases to trimming and J lost 5 bases, with 28 bases between them. Germline values: CDR1 DFQATT, CDR2 SNEGSKA (reference sequence). CDR3 length: 19 residues. The CDR3 reads CSAREESGQPRQSSYGYTF. For the CDR3, the DNA is TGCAGTGCTAGAGAGGAGAGCGGACAGCCACGACAGTCTTCATATGGCTACACCTTC.

The chain couples TRBV28 to TRBJ1-1; D might be TRBD1 (5 bases). CDR1 is MDHEN and CDR2 is SYDVKM in the germline V gene. CDR3 length: 14 amino acids. Trimming shortened V by 3 bases and J by 3 bases, and 11 bases separated the two germline ends. Written as DNA, the CDR3 is TGTGCCAGCAGTTTGGACATGAAGGACACTGAAGCTTTCTTT. Translation: CASSLDMKDTEAFF.

This clonotype was seen once. The V call is TRBV4-3, the J call TRBJ1-2; D gene unclear. The CDR3 extends over 15 amino acids. The V end lost 0 bases, the J end lost 6 bases, and 14 bases lay between the germline ends. CDR1 is LGHNA, CDR2 YSLEER, per germline. This chain's CDR3 is CASSQDQFGIDGYTF. The DNA for the CDR3 is TGCGCCAGCAGCCAAGATCAATTCGGGATCGATGGCTACACCTTC.

The chain recombines TRBV7-6 with TRBJ2-3; D uncertain. The V and J ends lost 1 base and 0 bases respectively, with 14 bases between them. The CDR3 is 17 amino acids. Germline V CDR1 and CDR2: SGHVS, FNYEAQ. CDR3 amino acids: CASSLDSWATSTDTQYF. Written as DNA, the CDR3 is TGTGCCAGCAGCTTAGATTCCTGGGCAACTAGCACAGATACGCAGTATTTT.

This chain connects TRBV7-9 to TRBJ2-1; TRBD2 matches 11 bases. The CDR3 spans 14 residues. V trimming: 5 bases; J trimming: 8 bases; junction bases outside the gene matches: 5. From germline, CDR1 is SEHNR and CDR2 FQNEAQ (reference sequence). The CDR3 protein is CASSPTSGIDEQFF. The CDR3 DNA sequence: TGTGCCAGCAGCCCGACTAGCGGGATCGATGAGCAGTTCTTC.

The chain links TRBV27 to TRBJ2-7; the match to TRBD2 covers 9 bases. CDR3 size: 15 residues. The V gene end was trimmed by 6 bases and the J gene end by 2 bases; junction bases not matched to a gene: 8. The germline V gene encodes CDR1 MNHEY and CDR2 SMNVEV (reference sequence). The CDR3 reads CASSRGIAGAYEQYF. The CDR3 nucleotides read TGTGCCAGCAGCCGCGGGATAGCGGGAGCCTACGAGCAGTACTTC.

The chain's CDR3 is CAWSTGANTEAFF. In DNA form, the CDR3 reads TGTGCCTGGAGTACCGGGGCGAACACTGAAGCTTTCTTT. The rearrangement joins TRBV30 to TRBJ1-1, with D possibly matching TRBD1 (5 bases). The CDR3 totals 13 residues. Germline values: CDR1 GTSNPN, CDR2 SVGIG (reference sequence). V lost 2 bases and J lost 1, with 8 bases in between.

The V gene is TRBV28, the J gene TRBJ2-1, with D uncertain. CDR1 is MDHEN and CDR2 is SYDVKM in the germline V gene. The CDR3 loop spans 15 amino acids. Trimming cost V 3 bases and J 0 bases, with 9 bases left between them. CDR3 in DNA: TGTGCCAGCAGTTTGGACGAGGACTCCTACAATGAGCAGTTCTTC. Protein: CASSLDEDSYNEQFF.

The rearrangement uses TRBV20-1 and TRBJ1-5, with D hard to call. V dropped 3 bases and J dropped 0 bases, with 12 bases sitting between them. The CDR3 consists of 15 residues. CDR1 is DFQATT, CDR2 SNEGSKA, per germline (reference sequence). The CDR3 nucleotides read TGCAGTGCTAGGGAAAGTTCCTATAGCAATCAGCCCCAGCATTTT. As protein: CSARESSYSNQPQHF.

The V and J genes are TRBV29-1 and TRBJ2-1; TRBD1 aligns across 7 bases. With V trimmed by 3 bases and J by 0 bases, 5 bases remained unmatched. The germline CDR1 and CDR2 sequences are SQVTM and ANQGSEA. CDR3 length equals 15 residues. DNA of the CDR3: TGCAGCGTTGAGACAGGGTGGGACTCCTACAATGAGCAGTTCTTC. Its translation: CSVETGWDSYNEQFF.

This chain joins TRBV7-8 and TRBJ2-3; 8 bases line up with TRBD2. CDR1 and CDR2 from the germline V gene are SGHVS and FQNEAQ. This CDR3 has 16 amino acids. Trimming cost V 1 base and J 2 bases; bases outside gene matches: 5. The CDR3 is CASSLVGTRYTDTQYF. CDR3 nucleotides: TGTGCCAGCAGCTTAGTCGGGACTAGATACACAGATACGCAGTATTTT.

The rearrangement uses TRBV6-2 or TRBV6-3 and TRBJ2-1, with 7 bases matching TRBD1. The junction had 6 bases not matched to a gene; V was cut back by 5 bases and J by 2 bases. CDR1 is MNHEY and CDR2 is SVGEGT in the germline V gene. CDR3 size: 15 residues. The CDR3 DNA is TGTGCCAGCAGTCTCGACAGGGTCCCCTACAATGAGCAGTTCTTC. Translating gives CASSLDRVPYNEQFF.

V usage is TRBV9 and J usage is TRBJ1-1; the D is unclear. Germline CDR1 SGDLS, CDR2 YYNGEE. V was trimmed by 4 bases and J by 0 bases, leaving 10 bases between them. The CDR3 is 14 amino acids. CDR3 nucleotide sequence: TGTGCCAGCAGCCCGATCAGCATGAACACTGAAGCTTTCTTT. This gives the protein CASSPISMNTEAFF. Supplemented by reference TRBV9 and TRBJ1-1, the full variable domain reads DSGVTQTPKHLITATGQRVTLRCSPRSGDLSVYWYQQSLDQGLQFLIQYYNGEERAKGNILERFSAQQFPDLHSELNLSSLELGDSALYFCASSPISMNTEAFFGQGTRLTVV.

The chain recombines TRBV6-6 with TRBJ2-7; tentatively, D is TRBD1 (6 bases). The CDR3 is 15 residues long. Trimming cost V 0 bases and J 5 bases, with 14 bases left between them. CDR1 is MNHNY, CDR2 SVGAGI, per germline (reference sequence). In DNA, the CDR3 is TGTGCCAGCAGTTACTCGAATTGGCAGGGGAACGAGCAGTACTTC. It specifies CASSYSNWQGNEQYF.